This is a list of T cell receptor beta chains from one sample in a study of T cell repertoires in ileal Crohn's disease. Sequencing used immunoSEQ multiplex PCR; TCRdb keeps in-frame clones, though not all of them. The sample records roughly 9,600 clones, over 65% being singletons. Sequencing input: ileal tissue. Every receptor here comes from an adult with Crohn's disease. Both conserved end residues are part of each CDR3. The order of the fields is J gene, clone size, D gene, V gene, CDR3 protein, CDR3 DNA. The D gene is left open where the match is weak. Size is omitted from some rows. Given values are once, few, many or a class for expanded clones.

TRBJ1-6,.,.,TRBV6-1,CASSDRWGDGWRDNSPLHF,TGTGCCAGCAGTGATCGATGGGGCGACGGATGGAGGGATAATTCACCCCTCCACTTT
TRBJ1-2,.,TRBD1,TRBV5-6,CASSPGQNYGYTF,TGTGCCAGCAGCCCGGGACAGAATTATGGCTACACCTTC
TRBJ2-1,.,TRBD1,TRBV30,CAWRDRGGQFF,TGTGCCTGGAGGGACAGGGGAGGGCAGTTCTTC
TRBJ2-7,.,.,TRBV15,CATSRDEDEQYF,TGTGCCACCAGCAGAGATGAGGACGAGCAGTACTTC
TRBJ1-3,.,.,TRBV4-3,CASSQDQGSGNTIYF,TGCGCCAGCAGCCAAGATCAGGGCTCTGGAAACACCATATATTTT
TRBJ1-1,.,TRBD1,TRBV5-4,CASSLNRGATEAFF,TGTGCCAGCAGCTTGAACAGGGGTGCCACTGAAGCTTTCTTT
TRBJ2-3,.,TRBD2,TRBV18,CASSPERGATTDTQYF,TGTGCCAGCTCACCAGAGCGGGGGGCCACTACAGATACGCAGTATTTT
TRBJ2-7,.,TRBD1,TRBV30,CACTRDSIYEQYF,TGTGCATGTACAAGGGACAGTATCTACGAGCAGTACTTC
TRBJ1-1,.,.,TRBV7-2,CASSLAGNTGKTEAFF,TGTGCCAGCAGCTTAGCCGGGAACACAGGGAAGACTGAAGCTTTCTTT
TRBJ1-1,.,.,TRBV28,CASSLLRGKEAFF,TGTGCCAGCAGTTTATTGCGAGGGAAAGAAGCTTTCTTT
TRBJ2-7,few,.,TRBV28,CAGSSPGAYEQYF,TGTGCCGGCAGTTCCCCTGGGGCCTACGAGCAGTACTTC
TRBJ1-6,.,.,TRBV19,CASSINREASPLHF,TGTGCCAGTAGTATCAACAGGGAAGCTTCACCCCTCCACTTT
TRBJ2-5,few,.,TRBV6-1,CASSESQSETQYF,TGTGCCAGCAGTGAATCCCAGTCGGAGACCCAGTACTTC
TRBJ2-1,.,.,TRBV27,CASGPRPYNEQFF,TGTGCCAGTGGCCCTCGCCCCTACAATGAGCAGTTCTTC
TRBJ1-5,.,.,TRBV19,CASSLPPDQPQHF,TGTGCCAGTAGTCTCCCCCCCGATCAGCCCCAGCATTTT
TRBJ2-1,once,TRBD2,TRBV4-3,CASSQNFRLALGNEQFF,TGCGCCAGCAGCCAAAATTTCCGACTAGCCCTGGGGAATGAGCAGTTCTTC
TRBJ1-4,.,.,TRBV15,CATSSDSGYEKLFF,TGTGCCACCAGCAGCGACAGTGGTTATGAAAAACTGTTTTTT
TRBJ1-5,.,.,TRBV4-1,CASSQDQLGSGNQPQHF,TGCGCCAGCAGCCAAGACCAATTGGGGAGCGGCAATCAGCCCCAGCATTTT
TRBJ2-1,.,.,TRBV7-2,CASSYLSRGFSYNEQFF,TGTGCCAGCAGCTATTTATCTCGGGGTTTTTCCTACAATGAGCAGTTCTTC
TRBJ2-1,.,.,TRBV2,CASDRGGEQFF,TGTGCCAGCGACAGAGGCGGTGAGCAGTTCTTC
TRBJ1-2,.,.,TRBV5-1,CASSLGGRNYGYTF,TGCGCCAGCAGCTTGGGAGGTCGAAACTATGGCTACACCTTC
TRBJ2-7,.,TRBD1,TRBV7-9,CASSLSWTGGESYEQYF,TGTGCCAGCAGCTTAAGCTGGACAGGGGGGGAGTCCTACGAGCAGTACTTC
TRBJ1-1,.,TRBD1,TRBV5-1,CASSTAGTVNTEAFF,TGCGCCAGCAGCACAGCCGGGACAGTGAACACTGAAGCTTTCTTT
TRBJ1-4,.,TRBD1,TRBV7-9,CASSLAGTGNEKLFF,TGTGCCAGCAGCTTAGCCGGGACAGGGAATGAAAAACTGTTTTTT
TRBJ2-7,.,.,TRBV25-1,CASSETGSSYEQYF,TGTGCCAGCAGTGAGACCGGGAGCTCCTACGAGCAGTACTTC
TRBJ2-3,.,TRBD2,TRBV7-2,CASMTRASGGYTQYF,TGTGCCAGCATGACACGGGCTAGCGGGGGTTATACGCAGTATTTT
TRBJ2-4,.,.,TRBV29-1,CSVALQGAKNIQYF,TGCAGCGTTGCTCTTCAGGGGGCCAAAAACATTCAGTACTTC
TRBJ2-3,few,.,TRBV7-9,CASSLVSFF,TGTGCCAGCAGCTTAGTGAGCTTTTTT
TRBJ2-2,.,.,TRBV5-1,CASSLDGNTGELFF,TGCGCCAGCAGCTTGGACGGGAACACCGGGGAGCTGTTTTTT
TRBJ2-7,.,.,TRBV30,CAWSVGGDEQYF,TGTGCCTGGAGTGTAGGGGGGGACGAGCAGTACTTC
TRBJ2-5,.,TRBD1,TRBV15,CATSRRGQGRYQETQYF,TGTGCCACCAGCAGACGGGGACAGGGACGTTACCAAGAGACCCAGTACTTC
TRBJ2-1,.,.,TRBV28,CASTSTSSYNEQFF,TGTGCCAGCACGTCCACCAGCTCCTACAATGAGCAGTTCTTC
TRBJ2-3,.,.,TRBV30,CAWSSSTYTQYF,TGTGCCTGGAGTTCCTCCACTTATACGCAGTATTTT
TRBJ2-2,.,.,TRBV29-1,CSVGGGANTGELFF,TGCAGCGTTGGGGGCGGAGCGAACACCGGGGAGCTGTTTTTT
TRBJ2-7,.,TRBD2,TRBV27,CASSPQRESRKQYF,TGTGCCAGCAGTCCACAGCGGGAGTCTCGGAAGCAGTACTTC
TRBJ1-5,once,.,TRBV2,CASNEQGARSNQPQHF,TGTGCCAGCAACGAACAGGGAGCTAGGAGCAATCAGCCCCAGCATTTT
TRBJ2-3,.,.,TRBV5-1,CASSLRGVGTDTQYF,TGCGCCAGCAGCTTGAGAGGAGTTGGGACAGATACGCAGTATTTT
TRBJ1-2,once,TRBD1,TRBV10-3,CAISERQGVDSYTF,TGTGCCATCAGTGAAAGGCAGGGGGTAGACAGCTACACCTTC
TRBJ1-1,.,TRBD1,TRBV5-4,CASGQGPVSGTEAFF,TGTGCCAGCGGACAGGGGCCTGTCTCGGGCACTGAAGCTTTCTTT
TRBJ2-2,.,TRBD2,TRBV27,CASSSHGLAGGTNTGELFF,TGTGCCAGCAGTTCGCACGGACTAGCGGGAGGGACGAACACCGGGGAGCTGTTTTTT
TRBJ1-5,medium-sized,TRBD1,TRBV9,CASSVGTDLGTGAQHF,TGTGCCAGCAGCGTAGGTACCGATCTAGGGACAGGGGCCCAGCATTTT
TRBJ1-5,.,TRBD1,TRBV5-1,CASSFTGVSNQPQHF,TGCGCCAGCAGCTTTACAGGGGTTAGCAATCAGCCCCAGCATTTT
TRBJ1-1,large,TRBD1,TRBV2,CASSEVAGGNLNTEAFF,TGTGCCAGCAGTGAGGTTGCAGGGGGTAATCTGAACACTGAAGCTTTCTTT
TRBJ1-5,.,.,TRBV29-1,CSVATENNQPQHF,TGCAGCGTTGCGACGGAGAACAATCAGCCCCAGCATTTT
TRBJ2-1,few,TRBD2,TRBV6-5,CASSSPGRGGENEQFF,TGTGCCAGCAGTTCCCCGGGGCGGGGGGGCGAGAATGAGCAGTTCTTC
TRBJ2-5,.,TRBD2,TRBV27,CASSLGRVGGDQYF,TGTGCCAGCAGTTTAGGGAGGGTCGGGGGGGACCAGTACTTC
TRBJ2-7,.,.,TRBV10-3,CAIRAAGYEQYF,TGTGCCATCAGAGCGGCCGGTTACGAGCAGTACTTC
TRBJ1-6,.,TRBD1,TRBV7-2,CASSSRQGSNSPLHF,TGTGCCAGCAGCTCAAGACAGGGTAGCAATTCACCCCTCCACTTT
TRBJ1-2,.,TRBD1,TRBV7-2,CASSLDRTGNDGYTF,TGTGCCAGCAGCTTAGACCGGACAGGGAACGATGGCTACACCTTC
TRBJ2-7,.,.,TRBV30,CAWSRDTTYEQYF,TGTGCCTGGAGTCGGGACACAACCTACGAGCAGTACTTC